This entry lists 24 T cell receptor beta chains sequenced from one sample in a study of blood T cells in healthy people across ages. A second PCR, run for 7 to 11 cycles, used a sample-barcoded 5' primer plus a J-beta primer mix. TCRdb reprocessed the 5' RACE reads via MiXCR and lists one record per CDR3 protein. The sample contains roughly 650,000 distinct CDR3 sequences, 32% of which appear only once. Material for sequencing was blood. Receptor source: a woman over 75 in good health.

This clonotype has ten or more counts. The CDR3 DNA follows: TGTGCCAGCTCACCAAGTCAGGGAAATCAGCCCCAGCATTTT. Its translation is CASSPSQGNQPQHF. The V and J genes are TRBV18 and TRBJ1-5, with D perhaps TRBD1 (5 bases). There are 14 residues in the CDR3. CDR1 and CDR2 (germline): KGHSH, LQKENI. V was shortened by 2 bases and J by 4 bases, with 9 bases between the two germline ends.

The chain recombines TRBV10-3 with TRBJ2-3, with 7 nucleotides matching TRBD2. J was trimmed by 4 bases and V by 4 bases; bases with no gene match: 14. CDR1 is ENHRY, CDR2 SYGVKD, per germline. The CDR3 is 17 residues long. CDR3 nucleotide sequence: TGTGCCATCAGTGGAACCCCGACTAGCACAGGTCCAGATACGCAGTATTTT. Protein: CAISGTPTSTGPDTQYF.

This chain links TRBV29-1 with TRBJ2-5, with D possibly being TRBD2 (5 bases). V lost 4 bases, J lost 5 bases, and 17 bases lay in between. The CDR3 totals 14 residues. Germline CDR1 and CDR2: SQVTM and ANQGSEA. CDR3 sequence: CSVGSRAGAETQYF. The CDR3, as DNA: TGCAGCGTTGGCAGTCGGGCGGGTGCGGAGACCCAGTACTTC. The full variable domain, with the rest looked up from reference TRBV29-1 and TRBJ2-5, is SAVISQKPSRDICQRGTSLTIQCQVDSQVTMMFWYRQQPGQSLTLIATANQGSEATYESGFVIDKFPISRPNLTFSTLTVSNMSPEDSSIYLCSVGSRAGAETQYFGPGTRLLVL.

In its sample, this clonotype was seen many times. The genes are TRBV27 and TRBJ1-2; unclear D gene. There are 15 residues in the CDR3. The germline gives CDR1 MNHEY, CDR2 SMNVEV (reference sequence). V was pared by 6 bases and J by 8 bases, with 22 bases between. The CDR3 sequence is CASRPASLGSNGYTF. The CDR3 bases are TGTGCCAGCAGACCGGCGTCTCTGGGCTCTAACGGCTACACCTTC.

This clonotype was counted between two and nine times. This clone may be a read error of a much larger clone one base away. The V gene is TRBV6-5, the J gene TRBJ1-2; D remains ambiguous. The CDR3 contains 11 residues. In germline, CDR1 is MNHEY, CDR2 SVGAGI. The CDR3 here is CAGSYGDGYTF. CDR3 in DNA: TGTGCCGGCAGCTATGGGGATGGCTACACCTTC.

This clonotype was recorded only once. The J gene is TRBJ2-7, the V gene TRBV7-9; 8 bases line up with TRBD2. V gave up 6 bases and J gave up 2 bases; unmatched junction bases: 6. CDR3 length equals 14 residues. Germline V gene lookup returns CDR1 SEHNR and CDR2 FQNEAQ (reference sequence). CDR3 DNA sequence: TGTGCCAGCAGGCGAATTAGCGGGGCCTACGAGCAGTACTTC. Protein: CASRRISGAYEQYF. Full variable domain (outside the CDR3, taken from reference TRBV7-9 and TRBJ2-7): DTGVSQNPRHKITKRGQNVTFRCDPISEHNRLYWYRQTLGQGPEFLTYFQNEAQLEKSRLLSDRFSAERPKGSFSTLEIQRTEQGDSAMYLCASRRISGAYEQYFGPGTRLTVT.

This clonotype showed up many times. This chain joins TRBV27 and TRBJ2-7; TRBD1 matches at 10 bases. V lost 6 bases, J lost 7 bases, and 9 bases stayed unmatched. CDR3 length equals 14 residues. Germline loops: CDR1 MNHEY, CDR2 SMNVEV (reference sequence). The CDR3 DNA reads as TGTGCCAGCAGCCCAGGGACAGGGGCAGGGGAGCAGTACTTC. Its translation is CASSPGTGAGEQYF.

This clonotype was recorded at least ten times. This rearrangement joins TRBV20-1 to TRBJ2-3, with 14 bases matching TRBD2. The CDR3 sequence is 17 residues long. The V gene's germline CDR1 is DFQATT and CDR2 SNEGSKA (reference sequence). After removal of 5 bases from V and 8 bases from J, the junction contained 15 bases not matched to a gene. CDR3 in DNA: TGCAGTGCTCCTCCGACTAGCGGGGGGGCCCGTCTGGGTACGCAGTATTTT. Translating gives CSAPPTSGGARLGTQYF.

This clonotype was detected many times. The J gene is TRBJ2-5, the V gene TRBV5-4, with 8 nucleotides matching TRBD1. The V segment lost 4 bases and the J segment 3 bases; nucleotides outside the gene matches: 8. Germline lookup yields CDR1 SGHNT and CDR2 YYREEE (reference sequence). The CDR3 covers 15 residues. This CDR3 reads CASSPITGGKETQYF. The CDR3 DNA sequence: TGTGCCAGCAGCCCCATAACAGGGGGTAAAGAGACCCAGTACTTC. Combining the CDR3 with reference TRBV5-4 and TRBJ2-5 gives the whole variable domain ETGVTQSPTHLIKTRGQQVTLRCSSQSGHNTVSWYQQALGQGPQFIFQYYREEENGRGNFPPRFSGLQFPNYSSELNVNALELDDSALYLCASSPITGGKETQYFGPGTRLLVL.

As for this clonotype: An end of the junction differs from the germline gene, which may be a read error. The chain has TRBV3-1 and TRBJ1-2; 8 bases align to TRBD1. CDR3 length equals 14 residues. Germline V gene data show CDR1 as LGHDT and CDR2 as YNNKEL (reference sequence). The CDR3 DNA is TGTGCCAGCAGCCTTGGACAGGGAAGCTATGGCTGCACCTTC. Translating gives CASSLGQGSYGCTF.

The genes are TRBV20-1 and TRBJ2-1; 12 bases line up with TRBD2. Germline CDR1 DFQATT, CDR2 SNEGSKA (reference sequence). This CDR3 spans 18 amino acids. With 1 base clipped from V and 1 base from J, the junction kept 8 bases outside the gene matches. In DNA form, the CDR3 reads TGCAGTGCTAGAGCCTGGCTAGCGGGAGGGTTGTCCTACAATGAGCAGTTCTTC. Its protein product is CSARAWLAGGLSYNEQFF.

This clonotype came up many times. The chain is built from TRBV29-1 and TRBJ1-2; D possibly corresponds to TRBD1 (5 bases). CDR3 length: 15 amino acids. The V and J ends lost 4 bases and 6 bases respectively, with 21 bases between them. The germline CDR1 and CDR2 sequences are SQVTM and ANQGSEA. The CDR3 nucleotides are TGCAGCGTTGTCCAATCGGCGGGGCCTCTCCATGGCTACACCTTC. Its translation: CSVVQSAGPLHGYTF. The variable domain in full, completed from reference TRBV29-1 and TRBJ1-2, reads SAVISQKPSRDICQRGTSLTIQCQVDSQVTMMFWYRQQPGQSLTLIATANQGSEATYESGFVIDKFPISRPNLTFSTLTVSNMSPEDSSIYLCSVVQSAGPLHGYTFGSGTRLTVV.

This clonotype was detected many times. The chain is built from TRBV6-2 or TRBV6-3 and TRBJ2-1, with 11 bases matching TRBD2. The V segment lost 5 bases and the J segment 3 bases; nucleotides outside the gene matches: 3. The CDR3 is 15 amino acids. CDR1 and CDR2 from the germline V gene are MNHEY and SVGEGT. The CDR3 coding sequence is TGTGCCAGCAGTCACACTAGCGGGGGCTACAATGAGCAGTTCTTC. Encoded protein: CASSHTSGGYNEQFF.

Points on this clonotype: A read error is possible here, since a much larger clone lies one base away. V is TRBV7-2 and J is TRBJ1-2; D is ambiguous. The CDR3 is 17 residues long. Germline V gene sequence: CDR1 SGHTA, CDR2 FQGNSA. The CDR3 DNA follows: TGTGCCAGCAGCTATGAGGCAACCTACACTTCTAACTATGGCTGCACCTTC. It yields the protein CASSYEATYTSNYGCTF.

The rearrangement links TRBV6-5 to TRBJ1-2, with no clear D. This CDR3 contains 14 residues. Looked up from germline, CDR1 is MNHEY and CDR2 is SVGAGI. Deletions cut 5 bases from V and 4 bases from J, with 14 bases between. CDR3 sequence: CASSRSRRVYGYTF. CDR3 in DNA: TGTGCCAGCAGTCGTAGTAGAAGGGTCTATGGCTACACCTTC.

This chain links TRBV5-1 with TRBJ2-7, with 7 bases that match TRBD2. The end of the DNA aligns better with TRBJ2-5, so the J call may be wrong. Germline V gene lookup returns CDR1 SGHRS and CDR2 YFSETQ. The CDR3 extends over 16 amino acids. Written as DNA, the CDR3 is TGCGCCAGCACCGCGGAGGGAGGGAACGCATATGAGACCCAGTACTTC. Translating gives CASTAEGGNAYETQYF.

This clonotype was detected only a few times. The chain joins TRBV29-1 to TRBJ1-2; TRBD1 matches at 8 bases. J was trimmed by 14 bases and V by 0 bases; bases with no gene match: 11. CDR1 is SQVTM and CDR2 is ANQGSEA in the germline V gene. The CDR3 spans 13 residues. The CDR3 is CSVEDGGNRGGTF. CDR3 bases: TGCAGCGTTGAAGATGGGGGAAACAGGGGGGGAACCTTC.

This clonotype has a count of ten or more. The gene calls are TRBV2 and TRBJ2-7, with 10 bases that match TRBD1. V trimming: 9 bases; J trimming: 6 bases; junction bases outside the gene matches: 11. CDR1 SNHLY and CDR2 FYNNEI come from the germline V gene. The CDR3 consists of 14 residues. The CDR3 nucleotides are TGTGCCAGTAGTTCCGGGACAGGGGTGGGCGAGCAGTACTTC. It encodes CASSSGTGVGEQYF. Filled out from reference TRBV2 and TRBJ2-7, the complete variable domain reads EPEVTQTPSHQVTQMGQEVILRCVPISNHLYFYWYRQILGQKVEFLVSFYNNEISEKSEIFDDQFSVERPDGSNFTLKIRSTKLEDSAMYFCASSSGTGVGEQYFGPGTRLTVT.

In its sample, this clonotype was seen many times. The rearrangement uses TRBV20-1 and TRBJ2-3; the match to TRBD2 covers 7 bases. The CDR3 sequence is 15 residues long. After removal of 6 bases from V and 2 bases from J, the junction contained 11 bases not matched to a gene. CDR1 and CDR2 (germline): DFQATT, SNEGSKA (reference sequence). Written as DNA, the CDR3 is TGCAGTGCCGAGAGGAGGGAGGGATCCACAGATACGCAGTATTTT. Protein product: CSAERREGSTDTQYF.

This clonotype was observed many times. The rearrangement uses TRBV20-1 and TRBJ2-7; possible D gene TRBD1, 7 bases. This CDR3 contains 15 residues. Trimming cost V 1 base and J 6 bases, with 19 bases left between them. From germline, CDR1 is DFQATT and CDR2 SNEGSKA (reference sequence). This chain's CDR3 is CSARAAGQLKSEQYF. The CDR3 DNA is TGCAGTGCTAGAGCGGCGGGACAGCTGAAGAGCGAGCAGTACTTC.

This clonotype was recorded only once. A much larger clone differs from this one at a single base, so this may be a read error. The chain combines TRBV20-1 with TRBJ1-1, with D possibly being TRBD1 (5 bases). The CDR3 runs 14 residues. Germline CDR1 reads DFQATT; CDR2 reads SNEGSKA (reference sequence). The CDR3: CNARSAGLNTEAFF. Written as DNA, the CDR3 is TGCAATGCTAGGTCAGCGGGACTGAACACTGAAGCTTTCTTT.

This clonotype has ten or more counts. This chain connects TRBV20-1 to TRBJ1-1; D not certain. The CDR3 length is 11 residues. The V gene lost 3 bases and the J gene lost 6 bases, with 8 bases spanning the gap. Germline lookup yields CDR1 DFQATT and CDR2 SNEGSKA (reference sequence). The CDR3 coding sequence is TGCAGTGCTAGGTCAGGCTCTGAAGCTTTCTTT. Amino acids: CSARSGSEAFF.

This clonotype came up many times. The rearrangement uses TRBV5-6 and TRBJ2-7, with TRBD2 as a possible D gene (6 bases). This CDR3 spans 15 amino acids. Trimming left V 4 bases short and J 2 bases short, with 16 bases between. Germline V gene sequence: CDR1 SGHDT, CDR2 YYEEEE. This chain's CDR3 is CASSGGPDSTYEQYF. Here the CDR3 DNA reads TGTGCCAGCAGCGGAGGGCCCGACAGCACCTACGAGCAGTACTTC.

The chain recombines TRBV7-8 with TRBJ2-1; 8 nucleotides align to TRBD1. The CDR3 has 14 amino acids. The V gene's germline CDR1 is SGHVS and CDR2 FQNEAQ. With V trimmed by 5 bases and J by 4 bases, 4 bases remained unmatched. The CDR3 DNA reads TGTGCCAGCAGCAGGGGGACAGGATACAATGAGCAGTTCTTC. Translating it yields CASSRGTGYNEQFF.